Below, one TCR beta chain is given with its context. The clone's antigen remains unknown. No qualities accompany the bases; no much larger clone lies one base away. This sample is drawn from a study of STAT5B mutations in CD4+ large granular lymphocyte leukemia (dated by TCRdb to between 2021 and 2022). As for the study more broadly: Among the healthy controls, the CDR3 'QG' motif was associated with a particular HLA allele. The study compared the TCRbeta repertoires of patients with CD4+ T-cell large granular lymphocyte leukemia against those of healthy blood donors. Flow cytometry on FACSCanto II or FACSVerse confirmed that purified fractions exceeded 95% purity among lymphocytes.

The healthy control group was made up of around 40 blood donors, and the Finnish Red Cross blood service supplied their buffy coats. All TCR-sequenced material derived from peripheral blood: patient blood samples and healthy donor buffy coats. Ficoll-Hypaque gradient centrifugation was used to isolate peripheral blood mononuclear cells. CD4+ cells were magnetically purified from the buffy coats of healthy controls. Genomic DNA was extracted using the Gentra Puregene Cell and Tissue kit, and a Qubit 2.0 fluorometer was used to quantify it. Results the study describes overall, beyond this receptor: Greater clonality appeared to be present in CD4-sorted patient repertoires than in healthy CD4+ repertoires, and the difference was retained after the putative leukemic clones were removed. TRBV06-family usage was enriched among the top patient clones (8/27) compared with healthy controls (2/35). Each patient's main leukemic clonotypes were private, but 25% of these clonotypes showed up at low frequency in the non-leukemic repertoires of other patients. Data were not HLA-matched; higher clonality in CD4+ versus CD8+ T-LGLL could reflect the relatively small sample size.

The immunoSEQ assay at survey resolution was used to sequence TCRbeta rearrangements from genomic DNA. The study's processing was this. A lowest detectable productive clonotype frequency of 2.59 x 10-5 was observed in the TCR sequencing data. Analyses included only productive TCRbeta rearrangements, meaning complete and in-frame sequences. Sample clonality was computed as Simpson clonality in the immunoSEQ Analyzer version 3.0. Clones were categorized by frequency as very rare, small, medium, large (1-20%) or hyperexpanded (>20%). Generation probabilities were estimated with OLGA 1.2.3, V-gene circos plots were made with VDJtools, specificities were looked up in VDJdb, and CDR3 motifs were identified with GLIPH. TCRdb provides this immuneACCESS table in a form limited to in-frame rearrangements. Some clones are lacking; in checked studies, under half of them reflect an unresolved V gene, and why the rest are absent is not known. V and J calls and clone size are those listed in that table; D and trimming were worked out from the DNA. In this sample the table shows roughly 32,000 clones, about 89% of which occur a single time. The ten most abundant clones make up about 0.42% of the sample.

The germline V gene (reference sequence) sets CDR1 to SGHAT and CDR2 to FQDESV. The CDR3 runs 12 residues from the cysteine to the phenylalanine. The only DNA kept is the CDR3, 36 bases in frame from the first base. Deletion took 5 bases off V and 7 bases off J, with a span of 9 bases between the germline ends. Recombination connected TRBV11-1 to TRBJ2-1; no D gene is confidently identified. This sequence was found in a human donor in good health. Sequencing was performed on CD4+ T cells from blood buffy coats. The nucleotide sequence is given as TGTGCCAGCAGCCCCCGGTTGAATGAGCAGTTCTTC. This translates into CASSPRLNEQFF.